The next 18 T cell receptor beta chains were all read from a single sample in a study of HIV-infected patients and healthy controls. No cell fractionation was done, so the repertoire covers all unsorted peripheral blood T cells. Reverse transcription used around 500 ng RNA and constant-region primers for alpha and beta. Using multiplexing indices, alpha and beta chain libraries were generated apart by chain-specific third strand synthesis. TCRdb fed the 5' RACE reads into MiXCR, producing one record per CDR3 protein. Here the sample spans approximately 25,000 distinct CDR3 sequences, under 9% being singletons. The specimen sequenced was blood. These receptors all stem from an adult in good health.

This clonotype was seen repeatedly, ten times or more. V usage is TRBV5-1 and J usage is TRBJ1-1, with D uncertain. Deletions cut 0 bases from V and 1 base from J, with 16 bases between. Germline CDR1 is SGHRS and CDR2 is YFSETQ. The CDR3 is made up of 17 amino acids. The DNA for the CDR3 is TGCGCCAGCAGCTTGGATCCCCGCGTTGGGGAGAACACTGAAGCTTTCTTT. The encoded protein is CASSLDPRVGENTEAFF.

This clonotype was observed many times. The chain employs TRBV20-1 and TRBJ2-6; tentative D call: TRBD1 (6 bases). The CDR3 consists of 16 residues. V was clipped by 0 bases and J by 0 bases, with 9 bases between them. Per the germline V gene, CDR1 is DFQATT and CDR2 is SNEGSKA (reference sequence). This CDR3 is CSARDKDSSGANVLTF. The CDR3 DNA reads TGCAGTGCTAGAGACAAGGACAGCTCTGGGGCCAACGTCCTGACTTTC.

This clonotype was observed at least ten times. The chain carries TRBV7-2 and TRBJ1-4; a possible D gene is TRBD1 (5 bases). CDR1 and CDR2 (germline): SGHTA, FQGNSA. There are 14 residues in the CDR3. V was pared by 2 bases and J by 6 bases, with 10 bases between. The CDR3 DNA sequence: TGTGCCAGCAGCTTACGGGGGTCAGATGAAAAACTGTTTTTT. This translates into CASSLRGSDEKLFF.

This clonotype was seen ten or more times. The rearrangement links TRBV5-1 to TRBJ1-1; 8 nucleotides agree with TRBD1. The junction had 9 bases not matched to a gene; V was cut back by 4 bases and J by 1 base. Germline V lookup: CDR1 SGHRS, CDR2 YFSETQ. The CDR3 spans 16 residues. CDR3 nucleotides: TGCGCCAGCAGCCCACAGGGGGTCGACGGGAACACTGAAGCTTTCTTT. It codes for CASSPQGVDGNTEAFF.

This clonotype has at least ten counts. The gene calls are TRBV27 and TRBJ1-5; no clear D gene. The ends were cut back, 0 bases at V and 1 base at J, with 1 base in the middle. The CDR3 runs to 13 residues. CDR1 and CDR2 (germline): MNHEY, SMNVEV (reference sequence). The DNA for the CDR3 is TGTGCCAGCAGTTTATCGAGCAATCAGCCCCAGCATTTT. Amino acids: CASSLSSNQPQHF.

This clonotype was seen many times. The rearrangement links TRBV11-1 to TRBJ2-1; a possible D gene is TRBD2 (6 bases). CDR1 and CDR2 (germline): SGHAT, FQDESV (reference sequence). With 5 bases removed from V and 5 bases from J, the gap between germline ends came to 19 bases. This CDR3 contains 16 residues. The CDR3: CASSLAYRSGDNEQFF. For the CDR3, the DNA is TGTGCCAGCAGCCTGGCTTATCGTAGCGGCGACAATGAGCAGTTCTTC.

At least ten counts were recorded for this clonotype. As DNA, the CDR3 is TGCGCCAGCAGCCTCCAAGGGGGGAAGAGGACTGAAGCTTTCTTT. It encodes CASSLQGGKRTEAFF. The chain uses TRBV4-1 and TRBJ1-1; D possibly corresponds to TRBD1 (6 bases). The germline CDR1 and CDR2 sequences are MGHRA and YSYEKL. The CDR3 runs to 15 residues. Trimming left V 4 bases short and J 5 bases short, with 17 bases between.

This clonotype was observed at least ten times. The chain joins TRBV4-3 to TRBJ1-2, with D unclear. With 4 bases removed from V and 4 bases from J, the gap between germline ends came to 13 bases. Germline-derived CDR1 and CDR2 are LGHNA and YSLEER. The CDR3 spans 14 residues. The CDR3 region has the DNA TGCGCCAGCAGCCGTTCTGGGCGAGCCTATGGCTACACCTTC. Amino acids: CASSRSGRAYGYTF.

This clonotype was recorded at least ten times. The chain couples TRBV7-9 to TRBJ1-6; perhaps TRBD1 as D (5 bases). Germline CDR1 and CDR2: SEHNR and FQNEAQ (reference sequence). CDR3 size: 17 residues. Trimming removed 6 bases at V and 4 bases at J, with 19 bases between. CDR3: CASRGPFDEGYNSPLHF. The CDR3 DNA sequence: TGTGCCAGCAGGGGACCCTTCGACGAGGGGTATAATTCACCCCTCCACTTT.

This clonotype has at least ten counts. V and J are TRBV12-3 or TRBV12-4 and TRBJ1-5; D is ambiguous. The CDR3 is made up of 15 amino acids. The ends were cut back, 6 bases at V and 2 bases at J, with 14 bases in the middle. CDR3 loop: CASSFGSKGNQPQHF. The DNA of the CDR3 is TGTGCCAGCAGCTTCGGGAGCAAGGGCAATCAGCCCCAGCATTTT.

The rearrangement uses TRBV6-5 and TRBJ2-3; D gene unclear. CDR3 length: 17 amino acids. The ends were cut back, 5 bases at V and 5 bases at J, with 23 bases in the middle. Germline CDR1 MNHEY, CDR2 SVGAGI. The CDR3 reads CASSRPTHTPDGDTQYF. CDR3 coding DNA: TGTGCCAGCAGTCGACCGACGCACACCCCCGATGGAGATACGCAGTATTTT.

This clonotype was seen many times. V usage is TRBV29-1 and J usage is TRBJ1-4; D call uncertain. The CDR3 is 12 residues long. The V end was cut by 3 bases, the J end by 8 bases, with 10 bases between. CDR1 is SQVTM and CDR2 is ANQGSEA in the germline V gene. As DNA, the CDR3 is TGCAGCGTTGAGAAAGCGGGAGAAAAACTGTTTTTT. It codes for CSVEKAGEKLFF.

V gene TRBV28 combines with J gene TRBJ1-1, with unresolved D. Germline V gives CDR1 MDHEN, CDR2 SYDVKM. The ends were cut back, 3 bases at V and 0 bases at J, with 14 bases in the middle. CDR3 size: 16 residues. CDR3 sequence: CASSFLGGYMNTEAFF. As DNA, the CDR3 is TGTGCCAGCAGTTTTTTAGGAGGATACATGAACACTGAAGCTTTCTTT.

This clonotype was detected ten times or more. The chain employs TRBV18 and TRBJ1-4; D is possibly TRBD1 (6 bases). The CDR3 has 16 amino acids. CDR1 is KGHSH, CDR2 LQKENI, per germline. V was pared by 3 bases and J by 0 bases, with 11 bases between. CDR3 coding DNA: TGTGCCAGCTCACCCATTACAGGGACAACTAATGAAAAACTGTTTTTT. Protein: CASSPITGTTNEKLFF.

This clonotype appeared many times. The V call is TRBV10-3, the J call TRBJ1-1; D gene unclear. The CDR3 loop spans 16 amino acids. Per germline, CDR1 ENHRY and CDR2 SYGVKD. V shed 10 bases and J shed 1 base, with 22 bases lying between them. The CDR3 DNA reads TGTGCCACCCTCTTCCGACAAAATTTGGAGAACACTGAAGCTTTCTTT. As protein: CATLFRQNLENTEAFF.

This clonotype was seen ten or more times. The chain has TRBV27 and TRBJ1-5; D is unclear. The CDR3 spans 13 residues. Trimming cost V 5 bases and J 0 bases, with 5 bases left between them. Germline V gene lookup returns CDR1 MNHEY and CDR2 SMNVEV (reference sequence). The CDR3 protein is CASSTGSNQPQHF. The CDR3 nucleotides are TGTGCCAGCAGTACGGGTAGCAATCAGCCCCAGCATTTT.

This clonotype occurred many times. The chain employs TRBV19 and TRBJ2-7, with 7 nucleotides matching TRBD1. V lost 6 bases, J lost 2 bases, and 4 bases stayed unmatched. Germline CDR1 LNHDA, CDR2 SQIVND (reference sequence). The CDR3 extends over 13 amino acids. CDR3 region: CASSFGTAYEQYF. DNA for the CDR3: TGTGCCAGTAGCTTCGGGACAGCCTACGAGCAGTACTTC.

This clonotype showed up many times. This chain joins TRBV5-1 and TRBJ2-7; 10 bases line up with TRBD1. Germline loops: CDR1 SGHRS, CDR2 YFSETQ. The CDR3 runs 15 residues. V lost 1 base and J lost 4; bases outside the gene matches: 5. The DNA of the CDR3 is TGCGCCAGCAGCTTGACGACAGGGGGCGGTTACGAGCAGTACTTC. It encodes CASSLTTGGGYEQYF.